The TCR beta chain under discussion was sequenced for a study of cytomegalovirus exposure and HLA in healthy donors. General study findings and limits: The study carried out a later analysis of TCR beta sequences. It associated some 17,000 of them with specific HLA alleles at a false discovery rate of 0.05. Later genetic work tied a missense DCLRE1C variant to beta-chain V and J trimming. Among TCR beta chains, those listed as cytomegalovirus-associated numbered some 160. Most of the TCR beta V segments (in an earlier analysis) were productive either about 87% or about 30% of the time.

Researchers ran the PCR with 60 Vbeta and 13 Jbeta primers. The table came from immunoSEQ multiplex PCR; TCRdb's copy has only in-frame clones and leaves some out. Of fewer than 200,000 clones listed, approximately 82% are singletons. Trimming pared 7 bases from V and 3 bases from J, leaving 6 bases between. The germline gives CDR1 LNHNV, CDR2 YYDKDF (reference sequence). The CDR3 loop spans 11 amino acids. With regard to this clone: As yet, its antigen is unknown.

What was sequenced was PBMCs. V usage is TRBV15 and J usage is TRBJ1-1, with D uncertain. The TCR comes from a girl aged 2 to 10 in good health and CMV-seropositive. In DNA form, the CDR3 reads TGTGCCACCACCTCGGACACTGAAGCTTTCTTT. Its translation is CATTSDTEAFF. The full variable domain, in which reference TRBV15 and TRBJ1-1 provide the parts outside the CDR3, is DAMVIQNPRYQVTQFGKPVTLSCSQTLNHNVMYWYQQKSSQAPKLLFHYYDKDFNNEADTPDNFQSRRPNTSFCFLDIRSPGLGDTAMYLCATTSDTEAFFGQGTRLTVV.